The clone carrying this T cell receptor beta chain has more than one count but fewer than ten. The sample is drawn from a study of type 1 and type 2 diabetes patients. Across the study: The cohort mixed type 1 diabetes, type 2 diabetes and nondiabetic donors.

Anyone with other autoimmune disease or infection in the prior four weeks was excluded. Roughly 10 milliliters of peripheral blood were drawn from each donor. The PCR template was genomic DNA. Amplification of the beta chain CDR3 used 30 forward and 13 reverse multiplex primers. Via MiXCR, TCRdb re-called the multiplex PCR reads, giving one row per CDR3 protein. Found here are a few hundred thousand distinct CDR3 sequences, around 47% of them singletons; the top ten hold around 13%. CDR3 length: 13 amino acids. The germline CDR1 and CDR2 sequences are SGHRS and YFSETQ. V lost 2 bases and J 3 bases, leaving 9 bases between the germline ends.

The sequenced sample was peripheral blood mononuclear cells (PBMCs). V and J are TRBV5-1 and TRBJ2-7, with a possible D match to TRBD1 (5 bases). The receptor was derived from a man aged 18 to 30 with type 2 diabetes. The CDR3 spells CASSFTGLYEQYF. The CDR3 DNA follows: TGCGCCAGCAGCTTTACAGGTCTCTACGAGCAGTACTTC.